This T cell receptor beta chain is drawn from a study of CD8+CD57+ T cells in acquired aplastic anemia. About the research overall: Sorted CD4+ and CD8+ cells gave an average of 3.2 ug of DNA.

Patients selected for sequencing had displayed CD8+CD57+ cell expansion by flow cytometry. With no exception, the patients had severe acquired aplastic anemia. The study sampled blood from patients who had received no therapy. Points from the study as a whole: Between patients and controls, CD8+ Simpson's diversity did not vary significantly.

The CDR3 spans 15 residues. CDR1 and CDR2 (germline): SGHVS, FNYEAQ. Deletions cut 0 bases from V and 7 bases from J, with 13 bases between. Both TCR beta VDJ combination and CDR3 sequence profiling were carried out. Genomic DNA was the template for this profiling. Each CDR3 protein gets one entry after TCRdb re-called the reads with MiXCR. Here the sample spans under 500,000 distinct CDR3 sequences, about a third being singletons. This clonotype was detected many times. The antigen remains unidentified. V is TRBV7-6 and J is TRBJ1-5, with D unresolved. This TCR was recovered from a human donor with aplastic anemia. The sample taken for sequencing was sorted CD4+, CD8+, or CD8+CD57+ T cells (not recorded which) from PBMCs. CDR3 sequence reads: CASSLATGLGQPQHF. As DNA, the CDR3 is TGTGCCAGCAGCTTAGCGACCGGGCTGGGCCAGCCCCAGCATTTT. Complete variable domain (other parts from reference TRBV7-6 and TRBJ1-5): GAGVSQSPRYKVTKRGQDVALRCDPISGHVSLYWYRQALGQGPEFLTYFNYEAQQDKSGLPNDRFSAERPEGSISTLTIQRTEQRDSAMYRCASSLATGLGQPQHFGDGTRLSIL.